The TCR beta chain under discussion was sequenced for a study of blood T cell repertoires in COVID-19. Study details: The cDNA or gDNA used as material had been derived from T cells, B-cell-depleted T cells, or PBMCs.

Sequencing used immunoSEQ multiplex PCR; TCRdb keeps in-frame clones, though not all of them. Altogether about 300,000 clones are present, about 90% being singletons, with the ten largest covering over 5.5%. Per the germline V gene, CDR1 is SQVTM and CDR2 is ANQGSEA. Trimming pared 6 bases from V and 8 bases from J, leaving 22 bases between. The CDR3 length is 14 residues. This chain joins TRBV29-1 and TRBJ1-2, with a weak D call TRBD1 (5 bases). The sequence came from a woman aged 45-65 years with COVID-19, enrolled during active disease. The material sequenced was peripheral blood. The CDR3 protein is CSVPLGQDRTGYTF. The CDR3 DNA sequence: TGCAGCGTACCACTGGGGCAGGATAGAACGGGCTACACCTTC.